This T cell receptor beta chain was sequenced for a study of glioma-infiltrating T cells after dendritic cell vaccination. The overall study: Treatment, given 2003 to 2012, was autologous tumor lysate-pulsed dendritic cell vaccination. At biweekly intervals, patients got three intradermal dendritic cell vaccine injections.

The study's findings and limits: Complete blood and tumor specimen sets were limited to few patients.

The germline gives CDR1 KGHSH, CDR2 LQKENI. The CDR3 spans 11 residues. V was trimmed by 3 bases and J by 5 bases, leaving 5 bases between them. Time point given: after dendritic cell vaccination, including at tumor progression/relapse. About this clone itself: What it recognizes is unknown.

The PCR used 60 V beta and 13 J beta primers. Sequenced by immunoSEQ multiplex PCR; TCRdb stores in-frame clones only, minus some. The sample carries approximately 62,000 clones, about 89% recorded once. This TCR was recovered from a human donor with glioblastoma. The chain uses TRBV18 and TRBJ2-7; no definite D call. The sample was blood, taken after dendritic cell vaccination. CDR3 DNA: TGTGCCAGCTCACCTCAGGACGAGCAGTACTTC. Protein product: CASSPQDEQYF.